The TCR beta chain described here comes from a study of regulatory T cells in long-lasting Graves disease (dated by TCRdb to the early 2020s). Some background on the complete study: Antithyroid drugs had been taken for less than 3 months by newly diagnosed Graves' disease patients. Peripheral blood TCR sequencing and RNA sequencing compared persistent Graves' disease patients with newly diagnosed Graves' disease patients. The study took place in China and was registered as a clinical trial. A total of around 35 samples were covered by TCR sequencing, comprising some 13 persistent and around 20 newly diagnosed Graves' disease patients. Broader findings and caveats from the paper: Lower TCR Shannon entropy and fewer highly expanded clones were observed in persistent Graves' disease patients than in newly diagnosed patients, which suggested clonal expansion. The study examined only peripheral blood because the primary lesion, thyroid tissue, could not be accessed. Persistent disease showed preferential use of TRBV28, TRBJ1-2 and TRBJ2-5, whereas newly diagnosed disease favored TRBV20-1 and TRBJ2-1. As a limitation, the authors acknowledged that the small sample size may reduce accuracy. Only the TCR beta chain was sequenced and analyzed. More public clonotypes were shared among persistent patients (2,741) than among newly diagnosed patients (roughly 960).

For this clonotype: Its antigen remains undetermined. Within one base of it there is no much larger clone, and no base qualities were kept.

The library was made by multiplex PCR. These reads were obtained on an Illumina HiSeq 4000. iRepertoire HTBI primers and Arm-PCR amplification of CDR3 regions were used to construct TCR beta libraries. Before sequencing, the PCR products went through gel purification. As for the authors' bioinformatics: Across samples, 60 to 80 TRBV and approximately 15 TRBJ segments were identified and used for gene usage analysis of CDR3 amino acid clonotypes. Filtered high-quality paired reads were merged into contigs using COPE and FqMerger. BLAST was used to align contigs to IMGT TRBV, TRBD and TRBJ reference genes, and CDR3 was defined according to IMGT. Any clonotype with a frequency above 0.1% was counted as a highly expanded clone. Repertoire diversity was measured by Shannon entropy, and V-J evenness by the Gini coefficient. A clonotype found in more than one individual was treated as public. TCRdb reprocessing: public reads trimmed at Q25 with fastp, clones called with MiXCR, in-frame beta chains kept. CDR3 protein sequences are deduplicated, and each keeps its most common genes and DNA. V and J calls and clone size were set by TCRdb, not the authors. For this sample there are 500,000 or so distinct CDR3 sequences; about 16% appear just once. Just under 25% of the sample rests with the top ten.

The time point label, read with the paper, signifies: newly diagnosed GD, antithyroid drugs for less than 3 months. For both TCR sequencing and RNA sequencing, RNA was extracted from PBMCs in TRIzol. The diagnosis of Graves' disease was made according to American Thyroid Association guidelines. Patients for the study were recruited at an endocrinology department in Xi'an, China. Each patient gave 8.5 to 9.5 milliliters of peripheral blood, collected in an EDTA anticoagulant tube. PBMCs were isolated by Ficoll Paque Plus density gradient separation without further T cell sorting. An Agilent 2100 Bioanalyzer and agarose gel were used to check RNA quality, while a NanoDrop 2000 measured RNA concentration. The CDR3 runs 15 amino acids, cysteine and phenylalanine included. The DNA shown is the 45-base CDR3, in frame from base 1. V has 4 bases trimmed and J has 3 bases trimmed; junction bases matching no gene number 6. The CDR1 and CDR2 encoded by the germline V gene are SGHRS and YFSETQ.

This sample was also put to use in a study of T cells in Graves' hyperthyroidism and ophthalmopathy. Drawing on the second study: Stable Graves' hyperthyroidism was defined as the absence of progression to ophthalmopathy over 18 months of follow-up. Hyperthyroidism patients were newly diagnosed, had a disease duration of under 2 months, and were aged 18 to 65 years. Any patient with an uncontrolled infection, another autoimmune disease, pregnancy or lactation was excluded. Diagnoses relied on clinical symptoms, serum thyroxine and TRAb, thyroid ultrasound and orbital computed tomography. For the first round of RT-PCR on the TCR CDR3, the HTBI primer set was used together with the Qiagen OneStep RT-PCR kit. Most expanded thyroid clonotypes (frequency above 0.001) were also found in blood, which suggests that blood repertoires may mirror thyroid immune responses. A model built on a 13 V-J signature distinguished ophthalmopathy from stable hyperthyroidism, reaching roughly 88% sensitivity and around 81% specificity in cross-validation and 80%/75% in testing. In validation, the model predicted progression to ophthalmopathy with about 71% sensitivity and about 73% specificity, a median of 6.5 months before onset. To identify distinguishing TCR V-J signatures, a discovery cohort of about 95 patients was used, comprising 43 with Graves' ophthalmopathy and around 60 with stable Graves' hyperthyroidism. Prospective prediction of ophthalmopathy was tested in an independent validation cohort of some 19 hyperthyroidism patients and around 16 patients who later progressed to ophthalmopathy. The 90 to 100 discovery patients were randomly divided into training and test sets at a 7:3 ratio. Thyroid tissue and blood T-cell repertoires from about six Graves' hyperthyroidism patients were also compared in the study. Following sampling, methimazole starting at 30 mg daily was given to hyperthyroidism patients, and high-dose intravenous methylprednisolone was given to ophthalmopathy patients. Libraries were constructed in a second round of multiplex PCR, after which size selection and purification were carried out. Libraries were sequenced paired-end with 100 bp reads on an Illumina HiSeq2000. SOAPnuke was used to process the raw data, with reads discarded if the reads contained adapters or uncalled bases, had a mean Phred below 15, or lacked an exact constant-primer or identifier match. High-quality paired reads were merged using COPE v1.2.5, and each unique nucleotide sequence was defined as a clonotype. MiTCR v1.1 was used to align the clonotypes against IMGT TRBV, TRBD and TRBJ reference segments. The analysis included only V-J combinations with a frequency above 0.0001, which together covered over 98% of the repertoires. The TCS score was defined as the ratio of F50 (clonal expansion) to E x V (chaos), calculated using BLOSUM62-based TCRdist between CDR3 peptides within each V-J. Welch's t-statistics and random forest reduced roughly 500 V-J features to 10 to 15, which were used in a naive Bayes classifier (R e1071). Sample size was not statistically predetermined, and blinding of investigators to group allocation was not performed. The paper reports TCR Vbeta CDR3 sequencing of over 120 peripheral blood samples: around 45 ophthalmopathy, fewer than 85 hyperthyroidism and approximately 17 progressor patients.

This material consisted of peripheral blood mononuclear cells (PBMCs), taken at new diagnosis, from a patient treated with antithyroid drugs. The origin of this receptor is a middle-aged woman with Graves disease. Donor details come from another sample of the same person, matched by shared clones. The V gene is TRBV5-1 and the J gene is TRBJ2-1; 8 central bases correspond to TRBD1. The CDR3 region: CASSRTGLDYNEQFF. The DNA sequence reads TGCGCCAGCAGCCGGACAGGGTTGGACTACAATGAGCAGTTCTTC.